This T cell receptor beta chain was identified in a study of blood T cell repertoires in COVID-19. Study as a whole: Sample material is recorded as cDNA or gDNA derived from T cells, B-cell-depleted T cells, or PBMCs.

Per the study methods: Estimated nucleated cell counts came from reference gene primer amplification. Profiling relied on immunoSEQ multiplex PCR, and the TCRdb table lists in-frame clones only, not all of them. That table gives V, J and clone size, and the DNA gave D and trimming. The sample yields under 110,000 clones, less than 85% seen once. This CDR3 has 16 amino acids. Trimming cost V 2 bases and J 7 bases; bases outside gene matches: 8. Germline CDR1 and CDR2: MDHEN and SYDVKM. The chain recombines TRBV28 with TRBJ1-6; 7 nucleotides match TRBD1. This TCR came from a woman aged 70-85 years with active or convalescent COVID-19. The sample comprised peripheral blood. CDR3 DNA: TGTGCCAGCAGTTTACGTACTGCAGGGGGAAATTCACCCCTCCACTTT. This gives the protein CASSLRTAGGNSPLHF.